At least ten counts were recorded for the clone carrying this T cell receptor beta chain. These data belong to a study of T-cell reconstitution after alpha-beta-depleted transplantation in children. Unique molecular identifiers were built into the TCRbeta library. TCRdb reprocessed the PCR reads with MiXCR, giving one entry per CDR3 protein. The profile shows 100,000 to 120,000 distinct CDR3 sequences, 10% of them singletons. The V gene lost 5 bases and the J gene lost 2 bases, with 12 bases spanning the gap. This CDR3 region has 15 residues. This rearrangement joins TRBV12-3 or TRBV12-4 to TRBJ1-4; a weak D match, TRBD1 (6 bases). The receptor was derived from a human donor who donated a stem cell graft to a child with acute lymphoblastic leukemia. The sample consisted of PBMCs from the stem cell graft donor, taken from the stem cell graft. CDR3 residues: CASSEQGLTNEKLFF. The CDR3 DNA is TGTGCCAGCAGTGAACAGGGACTGACTAATGAAAAACTGTTTTTT.